This entry concerns a single T cell receptor (beta chain). What it binds is not known. V lost 2 bases and J 8 bases, leaving 19 bases between the germline ends. The germline gives CDR1 WSHSY, CDR2 SAAADI. The CDR3 runs to 16 residues. The table came from immunoSEQ multiplex PCR; TCRdb's copy has only in-frame clones and leaves some out. The sample holds fewer than 900,000 clones, 80% to 90% seen once. The data derive from a study of Ad26.COV2.S vaccination and SARS-CoV-2 variants. Study in general: A participant enrolled in the COV1001 Ad26.COV2.S trial arm provided the sample. Broader study findings: Participants in the vaccine arm had higher spike-specific TCR breadth; placebo recipients had lower. It was found that vaccine and placebo recipients had similar non-spike TCR breadth.

Treatment given: roughly 20 received Ad26.COV2.S at low or high dose, single or two shots; about five received placebo; per-sample allocation not given. Material that was analyzed had been drawn on day 63 after the first vaccine or placebo injection. Boston supplied an adult donor aged 18-55 years. The specimen was peripheral blood, collected in a trial of Ad26.COV2.S vaccine versus placebo. The J gene is TRBJ2-1, the V gene TRBV10-2; D is perhaps TRBD2 (5 bases). The sequence came from a person aged 18-60 years who received the Ad26.COV2.S COVID-19 vaccine or a placebo. CDR3 nucleotide sequence: TGCGCCAGCAGTGAGCTCGGGGTGGGTCCCTCGGATGAGCAGTTCTTC. This sequence encodes CASSELGVGPSDEQFF.